Below, 12 T cell receptor beta chains from the same sample are listed, as sequenced in a study of blood T cell repertoires in COVID-19. The protocol was immunoSEQ multiplex PCR, while the TCRdb copy is restricted to in-frame clones and leaves out a portion. The sample gives some 200,000 clones, about 91% of which show up once; around 1.2% is in the top ten. The sequenced sample consisted of peripheral blood. These receptors were taken from a young man with acute or convalescent COVID-19.

The chain recombines TRBV15 with TRBJ1-3; D uncertain. V was clipped by 1 base and J by 0 bases, with 19 bases between them. The CDR3 length is 19 residues. CDR1 and CDR2 (germline): LNHNV, YYDKDF (reference sequence). This CDR3 reads CATSRGGARTSGSGNTIYF. DNA of the CDR3: TGTGCCACCAGCAGAGGGGGAGCCAGAACCTCCGGCTCTGGAAACACCATATATTTT.

This chain connects TRBV28 to TRBJ2-1; D might be TRBD1 (5 bases). The length of the CDR3 is 12 residues. The V end was cut by 2 bases, the J end by 12 bases, with 11 bases between. CDR1 is MDHEN, CDR2 SYDVKM, per germline. CDR3: CASSLSTTGQFF. Written as DNA, the CDR3 is TGTGCCAGCAGTTTAAGTACTACAGGGCAGTTCTTC. Supplemented by reference TRBV28 and TRBJ2-1, the full variable domain reads DVKVTQSSRYLVKRTGEKVFLECVQDMDHENMFWYRQDPGLGLRLIYFSYDVKMKEKGDIPEGYSVSREKKERFSLILESASTNQTSMYLCASSLSTTGQFFGPGTRLTVL.

This chain uses TRBV4-1 with TRBJ2-7, with a possible D match to TRBD1 (5 bases). The germline V and J ends were trimmed by 0 bases and 4 bases, with 22 bases remaining between them. Germline values: CDR1 MGHRA, CDR2 YSYEKL. There are 18 residues in the CDR3. In DNA, the CDR3 is TGCGCCAGCAGCCAAGATCTAGGGGCCCGACGGTTTTCATACGAGCAGTACTTC. It encodes CASSQDLGARRFSYEQYF.

The V and J genes are TRBV13 and TRBJ2-1; D gene unclear. With 0 bases removed from V and 13 bases from J, the gap between germline ends came to 13 bases. Germline V gene sequence: CDR1 PRHDT, CDR2 FYEKMQ (reference sequence). This CDR3 comprises 13 residues. The CDR3 region has the DNA TGTGCCAGCAGCTTAGGATCGGAGAGGCCACAGTTCTTC. This gives the protein CASSLGSERPQFF.

V gene TRBV30 combines with J gene TRBJ1-3; D is ambiguous. Germline V lookup: CDR1 GTSNPN, CDR2 SVGIG (reference sequence). Trimming left V 5 bases short and J 0 bases short, with 14 bases between. This CDR3 spans 15 amino acids. The CDR3 protein is CAWSTDPNSGNTIYF. CDR3 bases: TGTGCCTGGTCTACAGATCCTAACTCTGGAAACACCATATATTTT.

This chain links TRBV7-6 with TRBJ2-1; 10 positions agree with TRBD2. The CDR3 totals 15 residues. J gave up 4 bases and V 5 bases, and 5 bases lay outside the gene matches. Germline V gives CDR1 SGHVS, CDR2 FNYEAQ. The chain's CDR3 is CASSRKGLAYNEQFF. The CDR3 nucleotides are TGTGCCAGCAGCCGAAAGGGACTAGCGTACAATGAGCAGTTCTTC.

V usage is TRBV27 and J usage is TRBJ1-6; the D is unclear. Between the trimmed V and J ends, which lost 5 bases and 7 bases, there was a span of 18 bases. Germline lookup yields CDR1 MNHEY and CDR2 SMNVEV (reference sequence). The CDR3 has 16 residues. DNA for the CDR3: TGTGCCAGCAGTCCCCCATCGAGGGTGGGAAATTCACCCCTCCACTTT. It specifies CASSPPSRVGNSPLHF.

This clone is a singleton in its sample. The chain recombines TRBV5-1 with TRBJ2-1, with unresolved D. V was clipped by 4 bases and J by 8 bases, with 16 bases between them. Per the germline V gene, CDR1 is SGHRS and CDR2 is YFSETQ. This CDR3 region has 14 residues. The CDR3 sequence: CASSDSFSRDEQFF. The CDR3 DNA follows: TGCGCCAGCAGCGATTCGTTCTCCCGGGATGAGCAGTTCTTC.

The chain couples TRBV5-1 to TRBJ2-1, with D tentatively TRBD2 (6 bases). Germline V CDR1 and CDR2: SGHRS, YFSETQ. The CDR3 consists of 15 residues. The V gene lost 2 bases and the J gene lost 2 bases, with 11 bases spanning the gap. The DNA for the CDR3 is TGCGCCAGCAGCTTCGGGGCGGGACCCTACAATGAGCAGTTCTTC. Translation: CASSFGAGPYNEQFF. The whole variable domain, filled in from reference TRBV5-1 and TRBJ2-1, reads KAGVTQTPRYLIKTRGQQVTLSCSPISGHRSVSWYQQTPGQGLQFLFEYFSETQRNKGNFPGRFSGRQFSNSRSEMNVSTLELGDSALYLCASSFGAGPYNEQFFGPGTRLTVL.

The chain combines TRBV10-3 with TRBJ1-6; 7 bases are a match to TRBD1. V lost 5 bases, J lost 5 bases, and 6 bases stayed unmatched. This CDR3 is built from 15 residues. Per the germline V gene, CDR1 is ENHRY and CDR2 is SYGVKD. CDR3 region: CAISPRDSDNSPLHF. The CDR3, as DNA: TGTGCCATCAGTCCCCGGGACAGCGATAATTCACCCCTCCACTTT.

V gene TRBV30 combines with J gene TRBJ1-2; TRBD1 aligns across 8 bases. Germline CDR1 reads GTSNPN; CDR2 reads SVGIG (reference sequence). The CDR3 is 13 residues long. V shed 2 bases, J shed 5 bases, and the junction held 4 bases outside the gene matches. In nucleotides, the CDR3 is TGTGCCTGGAGTCCAGGGACAGGTTATGGCTACACCTTC. Its protein is CAWSPGTGYGYTF.

V usage is TRBV4-1 and J usage is TRBJ2-1, with 12 bases fitting TRBD2. This CDR3 comprises 17 residues. Germline V gene data show CDR1 as MGHRA and CDR2 as YSYEKL. V dropped 2 bases and J dropped 4; count of bases not matched to a gene: 6. The CDR3 loop is CASSQTPGLAGYNEQFF. The CDR3 bases are TGCGCCAGCAGCCAAACACCGGGACTAGCGGGTTACAATGAGCAGTTCTTC.